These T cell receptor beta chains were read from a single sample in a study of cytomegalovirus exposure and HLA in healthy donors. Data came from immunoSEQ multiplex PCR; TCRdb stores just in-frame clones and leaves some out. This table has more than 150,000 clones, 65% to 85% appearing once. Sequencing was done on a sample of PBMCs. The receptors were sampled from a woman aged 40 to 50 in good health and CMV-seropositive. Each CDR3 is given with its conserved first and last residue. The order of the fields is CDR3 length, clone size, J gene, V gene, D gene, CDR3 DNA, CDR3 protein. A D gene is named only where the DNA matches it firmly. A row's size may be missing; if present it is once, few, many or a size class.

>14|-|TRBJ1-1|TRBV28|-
TGTGCCAGCAGCTGGGGACACGTAAACACTGAAGCTTTCTTT
CASSWGHVNTEAFF
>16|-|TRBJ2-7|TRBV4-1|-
TGCGCCAGCAGCCAACTCAGGGGCTCGAGCTCCTACGAGCAGTACTTC
CASSQLRGSSSYEQYF
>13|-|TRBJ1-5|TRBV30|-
TGTGCCTGGAGCCCACAGCCGAATCAGCCCCAGCATTTT
CAWSPQPNQPQHF
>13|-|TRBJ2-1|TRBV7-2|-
TGTGCCAGCAGCAAACAGGTCTTTAATGAGCAGTTCTTC
CASSKQVFNEQFF
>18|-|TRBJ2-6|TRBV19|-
TGTGCCAGTAGGAGATACCGGGACTCGAGCTCTGGGGCCAACGGCCTGACTTTC
CASRRYRDSSSGANGLTF
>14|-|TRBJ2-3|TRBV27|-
TGTGCCACCCGTCTAGCGTCTAGCACAGATACGCAGTATTTT
CATRLASSTDTQYF
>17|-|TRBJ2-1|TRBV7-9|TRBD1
TGTGCCAGCAGCCGGAAACAGGGGATGGGCTCCTACAATGAGCAGTTCTTC
CASSRKQGMGSYNEQFF
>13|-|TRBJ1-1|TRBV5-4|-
TGTGCCAGCAGCCGGGGTTCGAACACTGAAGCTTTCTTT
CASSRGSNTEAFF
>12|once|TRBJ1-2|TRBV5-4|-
TGTGCCAGCAGCTTGGATTATTATGGCTACACCTTC
CASSLDYYGYTF
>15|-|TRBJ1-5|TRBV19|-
TGTGCCAGTAGTATAAGTCCAGGGCCAACTCAGCCCCAGCATTTT
CASSISPGPTQPQHF
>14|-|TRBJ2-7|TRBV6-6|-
TGTGCCAGCAGTTACTCGGATTTACAGAACGAGCAGTACTTC
CASSYSDLQNEQYF
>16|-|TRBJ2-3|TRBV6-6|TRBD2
TGTGCCAGCAGTTACGCCGGGAGCGGGGGGGCAGATACGCAGTATTTT
CASSYAGSGGADTQYF
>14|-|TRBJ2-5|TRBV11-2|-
TGTGCCAGCAGCCCTACAGGGTCCCAAGAGACCCAGTACTTC
CASSPTGSQETQYF
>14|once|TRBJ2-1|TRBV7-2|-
TGTGCCAGCAGCTTAGGTAGGGGTGGGAATGAGCAGTTCTTC
CASSLGRGGNEQFF
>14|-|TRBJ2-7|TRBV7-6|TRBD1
TGTGCCAGCAGCCCACCGGGACAGCCCTACGAGCAGTACTTC
CASSPPGQPYEQYF
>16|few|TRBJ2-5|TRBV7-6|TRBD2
TGTGCCAGCAGCTTAGGGAGCGGGGGGGCAGGAGAGACCCAGTACTTC
CASSLGSGGAGETQYF
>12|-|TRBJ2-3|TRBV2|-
TGTGCCAGCCGGCGGGGTCAAGATACGCAGTATTTT
CASRRGQDTQYF
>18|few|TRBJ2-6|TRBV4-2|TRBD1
TGTGCCAGCAGCCAAGACCGGGACAGACGCTCTGGGGCCAACGGCCTGACTTTC
CASSQDRDRRSGANGLTF
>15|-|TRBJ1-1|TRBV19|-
TGTGCCAGTACCCCCTTTGGACAGACTCGGGCTGAAGCTTTCTTT
CASTPFGQTRAEAFF
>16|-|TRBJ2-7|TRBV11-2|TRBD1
TGTGCCAGCAGCTCCCCCGGACAGGGGTTCTCCTACGAGCAGTACTTC
CASSSPGQGFSYEQYF
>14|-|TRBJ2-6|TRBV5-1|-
TGCGCCAGCAGCTTATCAGGAGGGGCCAACGTCCTGACTTTC
CASSLSGGANVLTF
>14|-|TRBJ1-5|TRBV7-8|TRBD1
TGTGCCAGCAGCTCCGACCAGGGGGCTCAGCCCCAGCATTTT
CASSSDQGAQPQHF
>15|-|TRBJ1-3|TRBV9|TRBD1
TGTGCCAGCAGCGGCCAGGGGGCCTCTGGAAACACCATATATTTT
CASSGQGASGNTIYF
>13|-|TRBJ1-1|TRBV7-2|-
TGTGCCAGCAGCCCCGGACTGGTGACTGAAGCTTTCTTT
CASSPGLVTEAFF
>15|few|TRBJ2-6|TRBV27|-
TGTGCCAGCAGTTTATCGGAGGATGGGGCCAACGTCCTGACTTTC
CASSLSEDGANVLTF
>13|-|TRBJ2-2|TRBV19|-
TGTGCCAGTGGACACACGGTGGGCGGGGAGCTGTTTTTT
CASGHTVGGELFF
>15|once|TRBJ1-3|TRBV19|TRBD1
TGTGCCAGTAGTCCGGACAGGGGTTTTGGAAACACCATATATTTT
CASSPDRGFGNTIYF
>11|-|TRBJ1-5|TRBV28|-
TGTGCCAGCAGCAGGACACGTCCCCAGCATTTT
CASSRTRPQHF
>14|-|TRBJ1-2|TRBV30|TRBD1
TGTGCCTGGCTCCGGGACAGCCAAGCTTATGGCTACACCTTC
CAWLRDSQAYGYTF
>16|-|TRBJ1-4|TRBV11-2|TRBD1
TGTGCCAGCAGCTTAATACCGGGACAGGGGGATGAAAAACTGTTTTTT
CASSLIPGQGDEKLFF
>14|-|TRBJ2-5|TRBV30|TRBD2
TGTGCCTGGAGTGTACTAGCGGATGAAGAGACCCAGTACTTC
CAWSVLADEETQYF
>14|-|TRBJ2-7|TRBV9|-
TGTGCCAGCAGCGTAGATATGGACACCCACGAGCAGTACTTC
CASSVDMDTHEQYF
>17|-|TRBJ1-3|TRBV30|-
TGTGCCTGGAGTGCAGACCAGGGGTCCGTCTCTGGAAACACCATATATTTT
CAWSADQGSVSGNTIYF
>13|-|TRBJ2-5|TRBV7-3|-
TGTGCCAGCAGCCGGGGGGCTCCAGAGACCCAGTACTTC
CASSRGAPETQYF
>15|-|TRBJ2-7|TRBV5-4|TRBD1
TGTGCCAGCAGTTGGGGACAGAGCAGCTCCTACGAGCAGTACTTC
CASSWGQSSSYEQYF
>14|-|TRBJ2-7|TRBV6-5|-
TGTGCCAGCAGTCTCGGGGTGGGGTCCTACGAGCAGTACTTC
CASSLGVGSYEQYF
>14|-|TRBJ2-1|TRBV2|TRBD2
TGTGCCAGCAGTTTGCTAGCGGGGCGGAATGAGCAGTTCTTC
CASSLLAGRNEQFF
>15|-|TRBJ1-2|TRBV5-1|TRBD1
TGCGCCAGCAGACCATCGACAGGGAAGGACTATGGCTACACCTTC
CASRPSTGKDYGYTF
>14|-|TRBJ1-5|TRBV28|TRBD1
TGTGCCAGCAGGCGGGAGGGGGCTTTTCAGCCCCAGCATTTT
CASRREGAFQPQHF
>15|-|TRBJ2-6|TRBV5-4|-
TGTGCCAGCAGCTTAGGGGTAACTGGGGCCAACGTCCTGACTTTC
CASSLGVTGANVLTF
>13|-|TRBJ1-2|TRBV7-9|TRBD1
TGTTCCAGCAGCTTGACAGGGGAGGGTGGCTACACCTTC
CSSSLTGEGGYTF
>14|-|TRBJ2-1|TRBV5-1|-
TGCGCCAGCAGCTTGAGTGGGGGGTACAATGAGCAGTTCTTC
CASSLSGGYNEQFF
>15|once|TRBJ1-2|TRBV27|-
TGTGCCAGCAGTCCCCGTTTCGACAGGACGGGTGGCTACACCTTC
CASSPRFDRTGGYTF
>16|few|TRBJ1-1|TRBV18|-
TGTGCCAGCTCCCGATATGCTACTTATGGGGAGACTGAAGCTTTCTTT
CASSRYATYGETEAFF
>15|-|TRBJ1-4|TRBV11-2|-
TGTGCCAGCAGCTTAGGCGGGACGCAGGAAGAAAAACTGTTTTTT
CASSLGGTQEEKLFF
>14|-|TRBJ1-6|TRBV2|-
TGTGCCAGCAGTGTAGACAGTTTTGGTTCACCCCTCCACTTT
CASSVDSFGSPLHF
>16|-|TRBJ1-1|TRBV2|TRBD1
TGTGCCAGTAAAGGTAACAGGGGCCTCCTTGGCACTGAAGCTTTCTTT
CASKGNRGLLGTEAFF
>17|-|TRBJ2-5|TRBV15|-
TGTGCCACCAGCAGGGGGGGAAGGGGGACAGTAACAGAGACCCAGTACTTC
CATSRGGRGTVTETQYF
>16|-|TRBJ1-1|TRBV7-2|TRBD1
TGTGCCAGCAGCTTAGCATGGCATAGGGGGCGTACTGAAGCTTTCTTT
CASSLAWHRGRTEAFF
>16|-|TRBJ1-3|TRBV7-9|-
TGTGCCAGCAGCCCCCAGTCCGGGTGGGCTGGAAACACCATATATTTT
CASSPQSGWAGNTIYF
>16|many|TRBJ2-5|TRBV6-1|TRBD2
TGTGCCAGCAGTGAAGCTTCTAGCGGGGGGCAAGAGACCCAGTACTTC
CASSEASSGGQETQYF
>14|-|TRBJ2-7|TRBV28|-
TGTGCCAGCAGTTTTCTCGGGGTAACCGACGAGCAGTACTTC
CASSFLGVTDEQYF
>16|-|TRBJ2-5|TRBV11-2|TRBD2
TGTGCCAGCAGCTTAGGGACTAGCGGGGACGGGGAGACCCAGTACTTC
CASSLGTSGDGETQYF
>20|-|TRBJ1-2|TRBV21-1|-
TGTGCCAGCAGCAAATATTTTCCCCGGGACAGACCCTTCATTACAGGCGGCTACACCTTC
CASSKYFPRDRPFITGGYTF
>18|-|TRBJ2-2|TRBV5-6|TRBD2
TGTGCCAGCAGCCGAATCCGCCGACTAGCGGGGTACACCGGGGAGCTGTTTTTT
CASSRIRRLAGYTGELFF
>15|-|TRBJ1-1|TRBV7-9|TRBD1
TGTGCCAGCAGCCGATTTGGGACAGGGGTCCCTGAAGCTTTCTTT
CASSRFGTGVPEAFF
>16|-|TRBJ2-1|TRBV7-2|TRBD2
TGTGCCAGCAGCTTAAAGAGCGGGGGGGTAGGCAATGAGCAGTTCTTC
CASSLKSGGVGNEQFF
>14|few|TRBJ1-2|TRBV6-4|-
TGTGCCAGCAGGCCAGACAGCAAAGGGGTTGGCTACACCTTC
CASRPDSKGVGYTF
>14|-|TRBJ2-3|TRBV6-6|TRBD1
TGTGCCAGCCGGGACAGGTGGGGGTCAGATACGCAGTATTTT
CASRDRWGSDTQYF